This is a list of T cell receptor beta chains from one sample in a study of tumor-infiltrating lymphocytes in primary liver carcinoma. TCRdb reanalysed the multiplex PCR reads using MiXCR and keeps one entry per CDR3 protein. Found here are roughly 190,000 distinct CDR3 sequences, approximately 86% of them singletons; the top ten hold over 15%. The sequenced sample consisted of tumor tissue from primary liver carcinoma. The source of these receptors is a man aged 40-49 years with primary liver carcinoma and hepatitis B virus infection. The CDR3 runs from the conserved cysteine through the conserved F or W. A D gene is named only where the DNA matches it firmly. Clone size appears in some rows only: once, few, many, or a class for an expanded clone.

>13|NA|TRBV11-2|NA|TRBJ2-1
CASSSELYDEQFF
TGTGCCAGCAGTTCAGAATTATACGATGAGCAGTTCTTT
>14|NA|TRBV24-1|TRBD1|TRBJ2-1
CATKDPGGADIESF
TGTGCCACTAAAGACCCAGGGGGCGCCGATATTGAGTCCTTC
>15|once|TRBV4-2|NA|TRBJ2-7
CASSQAPGPNYKQYF
TGTGCCAGTAGCCAAGCCCCGGGACCAAACTACAAGCAGTATTTC
>14|NA|TRBV6-5|NA|TRBJ2-2
CASTPTRAGGELFF
TGTGCCAGCACTCCCACAAGGGCGGGCGGTGAGCTGTTTTTT
>13|NA|TRBV5-4|NA|TRBJ2-7
CASSIRDSYKQYF
TGTGCCAGCAGCATAAGGGACTCATACAAGCAGTACTTC
>12|NA|TRBV29-1|TRBD1|TRBJ1-4
CSALNRGLYMFF
TGCAGCGCCCTGAACAGGGGGCTTTATATGTTTTTT
>16|NA|TRBV12-3/TRBV12-4|NA|TRBJ1-5
CASSTTPGWGNQPQHF
TGTGCCAGCAGTACAACTCCGGGATGGGGCAATCAGCCCCAGCATTTT
>13|NA|TRBV11-1|NA|TRBJ1-6
CASSRTLISPHHF
TGTGCTAGCAGCCGGACACTGATTTCACCCCACCACTTT
>17|NA|TRBV10-3|NA|TRBJ2-3
CATAGSTSQADTDTQYF
TGTGCCACGGCGGGAAGCACCTCTCAGGCGGACACAGATACGCAGTATTTT
>14|NA|TRBV10-3|NA|TRBJ2-3
CAVSGTWDTYTQYF
TGTGCCGTATCCGGGACATGGGACACATATACGCAGTATTTT
>15|NA|TRBV28|NA|TRBJ1-1
CTSIIGRLRNTEAFF
TGTACCAGCATCATTGGAAGGCTTCGGAACACTGAAGCTTTCTTT
>18|NA|TRBV5-1|NA|TRBJ2-1
CAGSLRWQDSQVDKEQFF
TGCGCCGGCAGCTTGCGGTGGCAGGACAGTCAGGTGGACAAAGAGCAGTTCTTC
>15|NA|TRBV6-4|TRBD2|TRBJ2-5
CASEGTSGTEETQYF
TGTGCCAGTGAAGGGACTAGCGGGACGGAAGAGACCCAGTACTTC
>16|NA|TRBV5-6|TRBD2|TRBJ2-3
CASTLTASGRSDTQYF
TGTGCCAGCACCTTGACGGCTAGCGGAAGATCAGATACGCAGTATTTT
>13|NA|TRBV11-2|NA|TRBJ2-2
CTSNLDRTGELLF
TGTACCAGCAACTTAGATAGGACTGGGGAGCTGCTTTTT
>16|NA|TRBV4-2|TRBD2|TRBJ2-3
CARSGGLAGGTDTQYF
TGTGCCAGGAGCGGGGGACTAGCGGGAGGAACAGATACGCAGTATTTT
>13|NA|TRBV6-6|NA|TRBJ1-1
CASSFKGNTESFF
TGTGCCAGCAGTTTCAAGGGGAACACTGAATCTTTCTTT
>15|once|TRBV29-1|TRBD2|TRBJ2-2
CSVVMAGVYTGELFF
TGCAGCGTTGTCATGGCGGGAGTGTACACCGGGGAGCTGTTTTTT
>15|NA|TRBV5-5|NA|TRBJ2-7
CASSLVAVPPSKQYF
TGTGCCAGCAGCCTAGTGGCAGTTCCCCCCTCCAAGCAGTACTTC
>13|once|TRBV29-1|TRBD1|TRBJ2-7
CSVALTGFHEQYF
TGCAGCGTTGCCCTGACAGGGTTCCATGAGCAGTACTTC
>18|NA|TRBV11-2|TRBD2|TRBJ2-5
CASSSSLIQGTGRETQYF
TGTGCCAGCAGCTCTAGCTTAATCCAGGGTACTGGGCGGGAGACCCAGTATTTC
>16|NA|TRBV4-2|TRBD2|TRBJ2-7
CATSQDGTSGSYDQYF
TGTGCCACCAGCCAAGATGGGACTAGCGGCTCCTACGACCAATACTTC
>16|NA|TRBV11-2|TRBD1|TRBJ1-6
CASSLAAGTANSPLHF
TGTGCCAGCAGCTTAGCCGCCGGGACAGCGAACTCACCTCTCCACTTT
>15|once|TRBV11-2|NA|TRBJ2-6
CATQWPLSGANVLTF
TGTGCGACCCAGTGGCCGCTCTCTGGGGCCAACGTCCTGACTTTC
>13|few|TRBV29-1|NA|TRBJ2-7
CNVTAPLSYEQYF
TGCAACGTGACAGCCCCCCTCTCCTACGAGCAGTACTTC
>15|NA|TRBV10-2|NA|TRBJ2-5
CASVLRPAIEETQYF
TGCGCCAGCGTACTCAGGCCTGCGATAGAAGAGACCCAGTACTTC